Here is one T cell receptor (beta chain) with its context. Its antigen is not yet known. The record has no base qualities; no much larger clone is one base away. These data belong to a study of blood T cell repertoires in COVID-19 (TCRdb year 2020). For the wider study: The collaborator samples originated in the United States, Italy and Spain and spanned the acute and convalescent phases of COVID-19. The material from the prospective study consisted of cDNA or gDNA derived from T cells, B-cell-depleted T cells, or PBMCs. Deeply sampled blood TCRbeta repertoires from subjects exposed to, actively infected with, or recovered from COVID-19 were included in the dataset. The repertoires were released in a freely available public database intended as a resource for research on the immune response to SARS-CoV-2. Samples came from the ongoing ImmuneRACE study (first 160 participants) plus 1,254 subjects from 6 global collaborators. A de-identified subject ID, COVID-19 status, age in years and sex were almost always included in the sample metadata. HLA class I and class II types, where available, came from metadata supplied by the sample provider rather than from assay-based typing. The research as a whole found: How much clinical and demographic metadata was included differed by source and by participant, and the metadata was provided uncurated.

Collaborating institutions collected whole blood in K2EDTA tubes following their own protocols. For TCRbeta analysis, collaborators shipped samples in one of three forms: frozen whole blood, isolated PBMCs, or DNA extracted from either of those sample types. The immunoSEQ Assay, a bias-controlled multiplex PCR, was used to amplify TCRbeta CDR3 regions from genomic DNA. As for the original processing: The number of nucleated cells in each sample was estimated by amplification of reference gene primers within the assay. To quantify the absolute abundance of each unique TCRbeta CDR3 rearrangement, sequence reads were collapsed and filtered. For each sample, productive Simpson clonality was calculated as the square root of Simpson's diversity index over productive rearrangements. TCRdb took over this immuneACCESS table, retaining in-frame rearrangements with V and J assigned. Such tables are incomplete; in checked studies, under half of the missing clones stem from an unresolved V gene, and the remainder is unexplained. D and trimming were read from the DNA, whereas the V and J calls and clone size are those reported in that table. The sample table lists about 93,000 clones, about 80% of them with a count of one. The ten largest clonotypes hold 16% of the sample.

The germline V gene yields MNHEY for CDR1 and SVGAGI for CDR2. V is pared back by 6 bases and J by 4 bases, with 13 bases lying between the germline termini. The CDR3 holds 13 amino acids from the cysteine to the phenylalanine. The kept DNA is CDR3 alone, 39 bases in frame from the first base. Sequences were obtained from peripheral blood. The chain is assembled from TRBV6-5 and TRBJ2-7; the best D guess is TRBD1, with 6 bases matching. The receptor was isolated from a human donor in a cohort sampled during active COVID-19. The CDR3 amino acid sequence is: CASRTGKIYEQYF. Read as DNA, the sequence is TGTGCCAGCAGAACAGGGAAAATTTACGAGCAGTACTTC.